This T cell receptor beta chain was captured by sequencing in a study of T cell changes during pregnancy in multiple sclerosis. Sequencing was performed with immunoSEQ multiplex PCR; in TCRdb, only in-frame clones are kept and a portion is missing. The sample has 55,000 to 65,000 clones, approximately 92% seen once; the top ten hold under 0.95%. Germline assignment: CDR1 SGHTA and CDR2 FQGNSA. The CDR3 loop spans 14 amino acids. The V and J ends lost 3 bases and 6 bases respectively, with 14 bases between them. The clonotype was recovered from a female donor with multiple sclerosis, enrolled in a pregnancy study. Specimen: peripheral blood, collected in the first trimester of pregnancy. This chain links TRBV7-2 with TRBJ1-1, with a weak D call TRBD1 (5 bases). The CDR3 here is CASSFPGLIAEAFF. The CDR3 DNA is TGTGCCAGCAGCTTCCCAGGGCTTATCGCTGAAGCTTTCTTT.